This TCR beta chain was recorded in a study of cytomegalovirus exposure and HLA in healthy donors (dated by TCRdb to 2015 to 2018). The study in broad terms: According to an earlier analysis of several hundred of the donors, about 190 million T cells yielded some 120 million unique TCR beta sequences and about 300 Gb of sequence data. Four to six DR-DQ haplotypes were handled as single units for association and clustering, since linkage in the cohort was strong. Class I and class II HLA loci were covered by the typing at four-digit resolution. Genome-wide SNP genotypes for about 55% of the 666 donors were used in a later genetic analysis, which treated that subset as a discovery cohort. A later analysis re-analyzed previously published TCR beta repertoires from 500 to 700 donors and added high-resolution HLA genotyping to study TCR occurrence patterns. In the later analysis, no new phenotypic data were used to find candidate immune exposures; instead, reliance was placed on TCR beta sequences and their occurrence across donors. In an earlier analysis of roughly 540 of the donors, high-throughput TCR beta sequencing was used to judge whether each TCR beta V gene segment behaved as functional or pseudogenic. Every discovery cohort repertoire had been produced on one sequencing platform. Of the roughly 400 genotyped donors, 80% to 90% were placed in the genetic ancestry cluster associated with self-reported Caucasian donors. The aim of the study was to test whether cataloging public T cell receptors could identify signatures of past pathogen exposure. Typing coverage varied by locus: roughly 629-640 donors for A, B, C, DRB1 and DQB1; approximately 560 for DQA1; about 590 for DPA1; under 490 for DPB1. Across around 400 genotyped donors of the cohort, an average of roughly 250,000 unique TCR beta nucleotide sequences per donor were sequenced, and approximately 17% of those sequences were non-productive. High-throughput TCR immunosequencing, statistical association of individual TCRs with disease status, and machine learning were combined to predict cytomegalovirus infection status. Donor age, sex, ethnicity and CMV serostatus were compiled alongside the repertoire data. Roughly 300 gigabases of sequencing data and about 92 million unique TCR sequences made up an early release that covered 640 HLA-typed donors. In addition to the first cohort of 666 subjects, a separate validation cohort of 100 to 150 different subjects was used. Using immunosequencing, the study profiled T cell repertoires from about 610 subjects and related those repertoires to cytomegalovirus serostatus. Broader findings and caveats from the paper: A cluster of highly shared sequence variants was judged likely to represent a technical artifact of the sequencing pipeline. Because counts were too low, seventeen rarely observed V segments, including chromosome 9 orphons, were excluded from the earlier analysis of about 500 of the donors. Because some donors lacked HLA typing at each locus, the association tests relied only on the typed subset. A few of the identified cytomegalovirus-associated TCR beta chains were confirmed in vitro to be specific for cytomegalovirus antigens. In a later genetic analysis, a missense DCLRE1C variant was associated with V-gene and J-gene trimming of TCR beta chains, and the association was replicated in an independent cohort. In the study, approximately 160 TCR beta chains were listed as associated with cytomegalovirus. In a later analysis, most CMV-associated TCR beta chains were found to appear HLA-restricted, with HLA associations seemingly driven largely by CMV exposure. The classifier was reported to diagnose cytomegalovirus status with high specificity and sensitivity in both the original and validation cohorts. In a later analysis, several top co-occurrence clusters were reported to appear linked to parvovirus B19, influenza, CMV and Epstein-Barr virus. Correlated functional status among segregating V segments might be attributable to linkage disequilibrium, but an unknown experimental factor could not be ruled out. A later genetic analysis reported fewer N-insertions in productive TCRs among donors in an Asian-associated ancestry cluster than the approximately 700-donor mean. A later analysis associated about 18,000 TCR beta sequences with specific HLA alleles at a false discovery rate of 0.05. A further reported finding was that TCR beta sequences accurately predicted the HLA-A and HLA-B alleles for most subjects in the first cohort. This cohort had only TCR beta chains sequenced, and the lack of alpha or paired-chain data limited which features could be detected. According to a later analysis, TCR association rates differed among HLA loci, with DRB1 alleles showing the most associated TCRs and HLA-C alleles showing the fewest. In an earlier analysis of a few hundred of the donors, most TCR beta V segments were observed in productive rearrangements about 87% or about 30% of the time, broadly matching IMGT annotations. The 87-base-pair reads could not distinguish some IMGT-functional V segments, including TRBV6-2 and TRBV6-3, so those segments were excluded. Presence/absence analyses assumed roughly uniform sequencing depth across donors, an assumption that may not hold. In a later analysis, HLA-associated TCR beta chains were found to be more clonally expanded and to have lower generation probabilities than equally common non-associated chains. When HLA alleles, especially DR and DQ, strongly co-occurred, attributing TCR associations to individual alleles was difficult. Immune exposure information for the cohort was limited to CMV serostatus. The authors suggested that the approach could potentially be extended to other disease states and immunological phenotypes. Most TCR sequences were observed very rarely across donors, whereas some public TCRs were present in many individuals.

The cohort was made up of approximately 670 healthy bone marrow donors. All cohort members were sampled while nominally healthy, although unrecorded immune exposures were likely present. The donor tested CMV seropositive and was one of the 289 seropositive cohort members. A peripheral blood sample was collected from each donor, and TCR beta sequencing was performed on peripheral blood mononuclear cells. Genomic DNA extraction from the blood cell samples was performed with the Qiagen DNeasy Blood Extraction Kit. The CDR1 and CDR2 encoded by the germline V gene (reference sequence) are WNHNN and SYGVQD. Taken from cysteine to phenylalanine, the CDR3 has 14 residues. The DNA shown is the 42-base CDR3, in frame from base 1. V loses 4 bases, J loses 7 bases, and the germline ends lie 13 bases apart. Libraries were made using the immunoSEQ multiplex PCR assay. For the multiplex PCR, a mixture combining 60 forward primers for TCR Vbeta segments and 13 reverse primers for TCR Jbeta segments was used. The CDR3 region of rearranged TCR beta genes was amplified from genomic DNA by a multiplex PCR assay. The amplified TCR beta libraries were sequenced on the Illumina HiSeq System as 87-base-pair reads. Per the original workflow: A later analysis tallied some 79 million unique TCR beta chains across the 640 or so repertoires, and approximately 12 million of those chains were shared by two or more donors. Raw reads were error-corrected and collapsed into unique sequences by a nearest-neighbor algorithm in which closely related sequences were merged to remove PCR and sequencing errors. V, D and J gene segments were assigned by aligning CDR3 sequences to IMGT reference sequences. For a sequence to be retained, at least a six-nucleotide match to both a V gene segment and a J gene segment was required. A rearrangement was called productive if the CDR3 had no stop codons and remained in frame with V and J, and every other rearrangement was called non-productive. Following IMGT convention, CDR3 was defined as the stretch from the second conserved V-encoded cysteine up to the conserved J-encoded phenylalanine. In an earlier analysis of roughly 580 of the donors, sequences lacking an unambiguous match to a single V gene segment were excluded. In an earlier analysis of some 590 of the donors, a V segment was called functional when productive rearrangements were above 56.7%, and segregating when the standard deviation between donors exceeded 5%. A statistical classification framework was built to diagnose cytomegalovirus status from the catalog of TCR beta chain sequences. V and J gene assignment, in a later analysis, came from comparing TCR nucleotide sequences with IMGT/GENE-DB human TR gene sequences. In a later analysis, CDR3 sequences and most-parsimonious VDJ recombination scenarios were assigned using the TCRdist pipeline. In a later analysis, each TCR beta chain was defined by its CDR3 amino acid sequence together with its V-gene family, and reads lacking a unique V-gene family were excluded. As a way to deal with suspected cross-contamination and a sequencing artifact, a later analysis dropped over 550 nucleotide sequences that were highly shared and had low generation probability. In a later analysis, a clonal expansion index for each public chain was calculated from normalized within-repertoire ranks of inferred template counts. In a later analysis, generation probabilities were computed using a VDJ recombination model fitted to out-of-frame rearrangements, and the results were checked against IGoR. Hypergeometric tests were used in a later analysis to score TCR-TCR, TCR-HLA and TCR-CMV co-occurrence, with a repertoire-size bias correction applied to the TCR pairs. In a later analysis, false discovery rates were estimated by permuting HLA or CMV assignments 20 times. In a later analysis, co-occurring TCRs were grouped with DBSCAN, and TCRdist sequence similarity was added when clustering was performed within HLA-allele-positive subsets. Repertoires with fewer than 30,000 or more than 120,000 public chains, plus five repertoires with anomalous nucleotide sharing, were excluded from co-occurrence clustering. The source is immuneACCESS, and TCRdb retained only in-frame sequences with V and J called. Part of the clones is not carried over; for the studies checked, unresolved V genes explain less than half of this, and the remainder is unexplained. V and J calls and clone size are as listed in that table; D and trimming were resolved from the DNA. The sample includes about 94,000 clones, with around 74% observed a single time. In total, the top ten clones hold around 7% of the sample.

Comment on this clone: The clone's antigen remains unknown. Nothing much larger sits one base from this clone, and base qualities are not available.

The sequence came from a man in his forties in good health and CMV-seropositive. The sequence links TRBV10-1 to TRBJ1-4; the D gene is not confidently resolved. What was sequenced was PBMCs. The DNA is as follows: TGCGCCAGCAGTGTAGAGGGAGTAGGTGAAAAACTGTTTTTT. This codes for CASSVEGVGEKLFF.